This T cell receptor beta chain was profiled in a study of cytomegalovirus exposure and HLA in healthy donors. Profiling relied on immunoSEQ multiplex PCR, and the TCRdb table lists in-frame clones only, not all of them. This sample carries roughly 57,000 clones, 93% of them seen once, and the ten largest clones take under 2%. The donors were in the approximately 120-subject validation cohort, distinct from the 666-subject first cohort. Study conclusions and caveats: The dataset shows that most TCR sequences were rare, while some public TCRs occurred in many donors.

Worth noting for this clone: As yet, its antigen is unknown.

The ends lost 1 base at V and 1 base at J; junction bases unmatched: 5. The length of the CDR3 is 17 residues. CDR1 and CDR2 (germline): SGHTA, FQGNSA. The sequenced sample was PBMCs. The chain combines TRBV7-2 with TRBJ2-5, with 11 nucleotides matching TRBD2. The source is a young woman in good health and CMV-seropositive. In nucleotides, the CDR3 is TGTGCCAGCAGCTTAGGTCCTAGCGGGGGGCCCCAAGAGACCCAGTACTTC. It is translated as CASSLGPSGGPQETQYF.